This T cell receptor beta chain originates from a study of blood T cells in healthy people across ages (dated by TCRdb to the mid-2010s). About the investigation overall: In model experiments, template switching captured roughly one uniquely barcoded TCR beta cDNA molecule for every two T cells. For two donors (one aged 18 to 29 and one aged 80 or older), the study analyzed two additional independent replicas of 1 million unique cDNA reads from the same blood draw. The donors were divided into four age groups: young (average approximately 16 years), middle-aged (about 40), aged (about 60) and long-lived (roughly 88). Using deep sequencing normalized with unique cDNA molecular identifiers, the study measured how TCR beta repertoire diversity changes with age. To avoid experimental bias, donors of different ages were spread randomly across the sequencing lanes.

This clonotype was detected only a few times. Which antigen it targets is not known. No base quality information exists; no much larger clone differs at one position. Systemically healthy Caucasian individuals from Russia, over 30 in total and aged about 6 to 90 years, were included as donors. Each donor gave ten milliliters of peripheral blood, drawn into EDTA-treated Vacutainer tubes. Ficoll-Paque density-gradient centrifugation was used to isolate PBMCs, with at least 6.5 million per sample. Total RNA, at least 5.5 micrograms per sample, was extracted from PBMCs with Trizol reagent. Naive CD45RAhigh/CD27high T cell percentages were measured by flow cytometry on a PBMC aliquot from every donor. CDR1 and CDR2 were assigned from the germline V gene as SGHTA and FQGNSA. V ends up 4 bases short and J 6 bases short, with an unmatched junction base count of 7. From the cysteine up to the phenylalanine, the CDR3 has a length of 16 residues. Solely the CDR3 DNA is kept, with 48 bases framed from the first base.

Preparation of the library involved 5' RACE. The sample was run on an Illumina HiSeq 2500. A second PCR of roughly 7 to 11 cycles was performed with a sample-barcoded 5' primer and a J-beta primer mix. A template-switch 5' adaptor carrying 12 random nucleotides introduced a unique molecular identifier onto each TCR beta cDNA molecule. Each sample yielded at least 2.5 million CDR3-containing paired-end reads. The Mint cDNA synthesis kit, primed by a TRBC-specific oligonucleotide, was used to synthesize first-strand cDNA from all RNA. All cDNA was treated with uracil-DNA glycosylase and then went through a first 18-cycle PCR with the universal primers M1SS and BC2_uni_R. The authors' analysis ran thus. Each sample was normalized by randomly selecting 1 million high-quality reads, each carrying a distinct molecular identifier. Reads sharing molecular identifiers were discarded rather than binned into consensus sequences. MiTCR, set to a Q25 quality threshold and the strictest error-elimination algorithm, was used for CDR3 identification, clonotype clustering and error correction. Lower-bound total TCR beta diversity was estimated with a nonparametric unseen species model using Euler transformation. The public reads were reprocessed in TCRdb via fastp at Q25 and MiXCR, keeping in-frame beta chains. Every distinct CDR3 protein forms one entry, paired with its most common genes and DNA. The V and J calls follow TCRdb's processing rather than the paper's. The sample table shows about 760,000 distinct CDR3 sequences, and more than 55% are seen once. Under 30% of the sample is taken by the ten largest.

Study-wide findings and limitations: As age increased, observed TCR beta diversity per million T cells dropped in a roughly linear way, and a significant reduction was already evident by age about 40. Compared with the aged group, more naive CD4+ T cells, fewer expanded clones and increased TCR diversity were shown by the long-lived group, suggesting age selection. Bulk unsorted PBMC profiling prevented conclusive comparison of naive and antigen-experienced compartments. Observed TCR beta diversity correlated strongly with the percentage of naive T cells measured by flow cytometry. Because donor CMV infection status was unknown, age-related changes in expanded clonotypes were potentially confounded. Total diversity estimates from one million sequenced T cells were considered lower bounds and underestimates.

The source of this sequence is a man aged 35-49 years in good health. The V and J genes are TRBV7-2 and TRBJ2-1; TRBD2 fits 12 bases in the junction. The sample comprised blood. The CDR3: CASSSQTSGGSNEQFF. At the DNA level, the sequence is TGTGCCAGCAGCTCCCAGACTAGCGGGGGATCCAATGAGCAGTTCTTC.